The source of this T cell receptor (beta chain) is a study of cytomegalovirus exposure and HLA in healthy donors (dated by TCRdb to about 2017). Study-level background: An earlier analysis of 587 of the donors reported approximately 300 Gb of sequence data and around 100 million unique TCR beta sequences obtained from 150 million to 200 million T cells. An early release covering around 630 HLA-typed donors comprised about 300 gigabases of sequencing data and tens of millions of unique TCR sequences. Of the roughly 400 genotyped donors, around 81% fell in the genetic ancestry cluster associated with self-reported Caucasian donors. The study was designed to test whether signatures of past pathogen exposure could be identified by cataloging public T cell receptors. The T cell repertoires of several hundred subjects were profiled by immunosequencing and related to cytomegalovirus serostatus. In addition to the first cohort of roughly 700 subjects, a separate validation cohort of approximately 130 different subjects was used. The study combined high-throughput TCR immunosequencing, statistical association of individual TCRs with disease status, and machine learning to predict cytomegalovirus infection status. In a later analysis, previously published TCR beta repertoires from some 640 donors were re-analyzed and high-resolution HLA genotyping was added so that TCR occurrence patterns could be studied. Rather than using new phenotypic data, the later analysis identified candidate immune exposures from TCR beta sequences and from how often those sequences occurred across donors. To decide whether each TCR beta V gene segment behaved as functional or pseudogenic, an earlier analysis of nearly 600 of the donors relied on high-throughput TCR beta sequencing. Donor age, sex, ethnicity and CMV serostatus were compiled together with the repertoire data. A later genetic analysis took genome-wide SNP genotypes for about 55% of the 666 donors and used that subset as a discovery cohort. All discovery cohort repertoires had been generated on a single sequencing platform. HLA typing covered class I and class II loci at four-digit resolution. Typing coverage varied by locus: roughly 629-640 donors for A, B, C, DRB1 and DQB1; approximately 500 for DQA1; around 610 for DPA1; fewer than 480 for DPB1. Four to six DR-DQ haplotypes were handled as single units for association and clustering, since linkage in the cohort was strong. Across about 380 genotyped donors of the cohort, an average of approximately 240,000 unique TCR beta nucleotide sequences per donor were sequenced, and approximately 19% of those sequences were non-productive. Beyond this particular receptor, the publication reports: Most TCR sequences were seen in very few donors, while some public TCRs were found in many individuals. Specific HLA alleles were associated with 15,000 to 20,000 TCR beta sequences at a false discovery rate of 0.05 in a later analysis. According to a later genetic analysis, donors in an Asian-associated ancestry cluster had fewer N-insertions in productive TCRs than the approximately 630-donor mean. Three of the identified cytomegalovirus-associated TCR beta chains were confirmed in vitro to be specific for cytomegalovirus antigens. Compared with equally common non-associated chains, HLA-associated TCR beta chains in a later analysis were more clonally expanded and had lower generation probabilities. The only immune exposure information available for the cohort was CMV serostatus. In the study, approximately 160 TCR beta chains were listed as associated with cytomegalovirus. Because counts were too low, fewer than 20 rarely observed V segments, including chromosome 9 orphons, were excluded from the earlier analysis of a few hundred of the donors. When HLA alleles, especially DR and DQ, strongly co-occurred, TCR associations were difficult to assign to individual alleles. In this cohort, only TCR beta chains were sequenced, and detectable features were limited by the absence of alpha or paired-chain data. Cytomegalovirus status was reported to be diagnosed by the classifier with high specificity and sensitivity in both the original and validation cohorts. Presence/absence analyses assumed roughly uniform sequencing depth across donors, an assumption that may not hold. A further reported finding was that TCR beta sequences accurately predicted the HLA-A and HLA-B alleles for most subjects in the first cohort. Because HLA typing was missing for some donors at each locus, association tests included only the typed subset. Most CMV-associated TCR beta chains appeared to be HLA-restricted in a later analysis, and the HLA associations seemed to be driven largely by CMV exposure. A later analysis found that TCR association rates varied across HLA loci, with DRB1 alleles showing the most associated TCRs and HLA-C alleles the fewest. It was suggested by the authors that the approach could potentially be generalized to other disease states and immunological phenotypes. An association between a missense DCLRE1C variant and V-gene and J-gene trimming of TCR beta chains was found in a later genetic analysis and replicated in an independent cohort. Some IMGT-functional V segments, including TRBV6-2 and TRBV6-3, could not be distinguished by the 87-base-pair reads and were therefore excluded. A cluster of highly shared sequence variants was judged likely to be a technical artifact of the sequencing pipeline. Several of the top co-occurrence clusters appeared to be linked to parvovirus B19, influenza, CMV and Epstein-Barr virus, according to a later analysis. An earlier analysis of approximately 530 of the donors showed that most TCR beta V segments appeared in productive rearrangements either about 90% or about 30% of the time, which broadly matched IMGT annotations. Linkage disequilibrium might explain the correlated functional status among segregating V segments, but an unknown experimental factor could not be excluded.

CDR3 length: 17 amino acids, cysteine to phenylalanine. Kept here is only the CDR3 DNA, which spans 51 bases and is read in frame from base 1. From a lookup of the germline V gene (reference sequence), CDR1 and CDR2 are SEHNR and FQNEAQ. This clone was detected only a few times. Its antigen remains unidentified. The junction departs from germline at one end; a sequencing error may be responsible. Library prep was done by the immunoSEQ multiplex PCR assay. The multiplex PCR relied on a mix of 60 forward primers for TCR Vbeta segments and 13 reverse primers for TCR Jbeta segments. The CDR3 region of rearranged TCR beta genes was amplified from genomic DNA with a multiplex PCR assay. Amplified TCR beta libraries were sequenced as 87-base-pair reads on the Illumina HiSeq System. The original pipeline was this. Across the roughly 600 repertoires, a later analysis counted 60 million to 90 million unique TCR beta chains, approximately 12 million of which were shared by at least two donors. A nearest-neighbor algorithm error-corrected the raw reads and collapsed the reads into unique sequences, merging closely related sequences to remove PCR and sequencing errors. CDR3 sequences were aligned to IMGT reference sequences to assign V, D and J gene segments. Each retained sequence needed at least a six-nucleotide match to both a V gene segment and a J gene segment. A rearrangement counted as productive if the CDR3 had no stop codons and remained in frame with V and J, and every other rearrangement counted as non-productive. CDR3 was defined according to IMGT convention as the region running from the second conserved V-encoded cysteine to the conserved J-encoded phenylalanine. The earlier analysis of 587 of the donors excluded any sequence lacking an unambiguous match to a single V gene segment. An earlier analysis of 587 of the donors classified V segments as functional when productive rearrangements were above 56.7% and as segregating when the standard deviation between donors was above 5%. To diagnose cytomegalovirus status from the catalog of TCR beta chain sequences, a statistical classification framework was built. V and J gene assignment, in a later analysis, came from comparing TCR nucleotide sequences with IMGT/GENE-DB human TR gene sequences. Using the TCRdist pipeline, a later analysis assigned CDR3 sequences along with most-parsimonious VDJ recombination scenarios. In a later analysis, every TCR beta chain was defined by the combination of its CDR3 amino acid sequence and its V-gene family, and reads without a unique V-gene family were dropped. As a way to deal with suspected cross-contamination and a sequencing artifact, a later analysis dropped 640 or so nucleotide sequences that were highly shared and had low generation probability. In a later analysis, a clonal expansion index was calculated for each public chain from normalized within-repertoire ranks of inferred template counts. Generation probabilities in a later analysis came from a VDJ recombination model fitted to out-of-frame rearrangements, and those results were checked against IGoR. Hypergeometric tests were used in a later analysis to score TCR-TCR, TCR-HLA and TCR-CMV co-occurrence, with a repertoire-size bias correction applied to the TCR pairs. To estimate false discovery rates, a later analysis permuted the HLA or CMV assignments 20 times. In a later analysis, co-occurring TCRs were grouped using DBSCAN, and TCRdist sequence similarity was added for clustering within HLA-allele-positive subsets. Co-occurrence clustering excluded repertoires with fewer than 30,000 or more than 120,000 public chains, plus five with anomalous nucleotide sharing. TCRdb retrieved this table from immuneACCESS and kept in-frame rearrangements only. Not all clones are present; in checked studies, unresolved V genes account for under half, and no reason is known for the remainder. V, J and clone size are taken as reported in that table, and D and trimming were inferred from the DNA itself. Recorded for this sample are about 150,000 clones; roughly 85% of them occurred a single time. The top ten clones comprise about 3.7% of the sample.

The cohort was made up of about 610 healthy bone marrow donors. At the time of sampling, every cohort member was nominally healthy, though immune exposures that went unrecorded were likely present. The donor tested CMV seronegative and was one of the 352 seronegative cohort members. A peripheral blood sample was collected from each donor, and TCR beta sequencing was performed on peripheral blood mononuclear cells. Genomic DNA was extracted from the blood cell samples with the Qiagen DNeasy Blood Extraction Kit. The chain was built from TRBV7-9 and TRBJ1-6; the D gene lacks a confident call. This receptor was identified in a male donor in good health and CMV-seronegative. The sample comprised PBMCs. The DNA is as follows: TGTTCCAGCAGCTTAGCGCTTGGCAGTGACTATAATTCACCCCTCCACTTT. The resulting protein is CSSSLALGSDYNSPLHF. The entire variable domain, with the stretches around the CDR3 drawn from the reference TRBV7-9 and TRBJ1-6 proteins, is DTGVSQNPRHKITKRGQNVTFRCDPISEHNRLYWYRQTLGQGPEFLTYFQNEAQLEKSRLLSDRFSAERPKGSFSTLEIQRTEQGDSAMYLCSSSLALGSDYNSPLHFGNGTRLTVT.